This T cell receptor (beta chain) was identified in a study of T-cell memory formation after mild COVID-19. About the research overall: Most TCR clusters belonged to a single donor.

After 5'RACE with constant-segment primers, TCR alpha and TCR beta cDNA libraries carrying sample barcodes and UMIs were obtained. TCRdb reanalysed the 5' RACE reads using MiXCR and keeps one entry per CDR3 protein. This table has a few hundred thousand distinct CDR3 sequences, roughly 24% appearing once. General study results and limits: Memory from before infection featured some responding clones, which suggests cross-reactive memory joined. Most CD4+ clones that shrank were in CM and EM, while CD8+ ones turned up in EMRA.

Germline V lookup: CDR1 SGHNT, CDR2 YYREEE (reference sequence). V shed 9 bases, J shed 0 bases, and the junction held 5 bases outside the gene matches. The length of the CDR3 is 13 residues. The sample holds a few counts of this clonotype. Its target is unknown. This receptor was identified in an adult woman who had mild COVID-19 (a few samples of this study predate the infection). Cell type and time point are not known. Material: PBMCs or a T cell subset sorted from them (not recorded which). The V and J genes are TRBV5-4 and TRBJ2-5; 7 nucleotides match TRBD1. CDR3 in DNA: TGTGCCACCCTTGGACAGGACCAAGAGACCCAGTACTTC. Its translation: CATLGQDQETQYF.